The present entry profiles one T cell receptor beta chain with its context. TCRdb keeps only in-frame clones here, not all; method: immunoSEQ multiplex PCR. The data show about 310,000 clones, around 86% seen once. The CDR3 length is 15 residues. The data stem from a study of blood T cell repertoires in COVID-19. The V and J genes are TRBV21-1 and TRBJ2-2; the table gives TRBD1 as D, unverified against the DNA. TRBV21-1 counts as a pseudogene. Sample: peripheral blood. The sequence came from a man aged 45-65 years with active or convalescent COVID-19. The CDR3 region is CASSPRTGNTGELFF. The DNA for the CDR3 is TGTGCCAGCAGCCCGCGGACAGGTAACACCGGGGAGCTGTTTTTT.